This T cell receptor beta chain stems from a study of blood T cells in healthy people across ages. PCR was performed a second time for 7 to 11 cycles using a sample-barcoded 5' primer and a J-beta primer mix. Each cDNA molecule was tagged by a template-switch adaptor that had 12 random nucleotides. A single record per CDR3 protein comes from TCRdb applying MiXCR to the 5' RACE reads. The sample has about 670,000 distinct CDR3 sequences, 45% to 60% seen once. Germline V CDR1 and CDR2: MNHEY, SVGAGI. The V gene end was trimmed by 2 bases and the J gene end by 5 bases; junction bases not matched to a gene: 14. The CDR3 is 17 amino acids.

The chain links TRBV6-5 to TRBJ1-2; 7 nucleotides align to TRBD1. The receptor's source is a woman aged 80 or over in good health. The specimen was blood. CDR3 in amino acids: CASSYAEGATVGYGYTF. Here the CDR3 DNA reads TGTGCCAGCAGTTACGCGGAGGGGGCGACGGTGGGGTATGGCTACACCTTC.